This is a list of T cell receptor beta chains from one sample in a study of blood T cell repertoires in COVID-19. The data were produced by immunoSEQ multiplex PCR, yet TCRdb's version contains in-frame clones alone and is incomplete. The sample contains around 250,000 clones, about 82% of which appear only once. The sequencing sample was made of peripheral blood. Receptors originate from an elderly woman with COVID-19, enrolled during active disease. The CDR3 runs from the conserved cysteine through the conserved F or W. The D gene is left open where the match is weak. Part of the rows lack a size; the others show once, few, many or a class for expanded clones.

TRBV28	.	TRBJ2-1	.	TGTGCCAGCCAGGAACGACAGTCATTATACAATGAGCAGTTCTTC	CASQERQSLYNEQFF
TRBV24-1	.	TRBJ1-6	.	TGTGCCACCAGTGATACCATGGGCTCACCCCTCCACTTT	CATSDTMGSPLHF
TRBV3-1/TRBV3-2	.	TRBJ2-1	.	TGTGCCAGCAGCCAAGGTGGGGGCCGCTCCTACAATGAGCAGTTCTTC	CASSQGGGRSYNEQFF
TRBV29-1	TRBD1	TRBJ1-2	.	TGCAGCGCCAGACAGGGCCCAAACTATGGCTACACCTTC	CSARQGPNYGYTF
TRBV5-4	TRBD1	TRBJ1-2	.	TGTGCCAGCAGCCGGTACGACAGGGGCCCCAACTATGGCTACACCTTC	CASSRYDRGPNYGYTF
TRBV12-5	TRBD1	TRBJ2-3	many	TGTGCTAGTGCCCTAGGACAGGGGGGAGGAGATACGCAGTATTTT	CASALGQGGGDTQYF
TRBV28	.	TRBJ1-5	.	TGTGCCAGCGCAGGACATGGCAGCAATCAGCCCCAGCATTTT	CASAGHGSNQPQHF
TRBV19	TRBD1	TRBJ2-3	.	TGTGCCAGTAGTACGGGACAGGTAGTAAATACGCAGTATTTT	CASSTGQVVNTQYF
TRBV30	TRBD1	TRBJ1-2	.	TGTGCCCTTTCCTCGGACAGGGGGAGCGGTGGCTACACCTTC	CALSSDRGSGGYTF
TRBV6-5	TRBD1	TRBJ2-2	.	TGTGCCAGCAGTTTCGACAGGGGGCATAAGACCGGGGAGCTGTTTTTT	CASSFDRGHKTGELFF
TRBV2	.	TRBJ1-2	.	TGTGCCAGGGCGGGGGTCGGCTATGGCTACACCTTC	CARAGVGYGYTF
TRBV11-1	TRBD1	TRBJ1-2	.	TGTGCCAGCAGCTTAGCGTCTGACAGGGTGCATGGCTACACCTTC	CASSLASDRVHGYTF
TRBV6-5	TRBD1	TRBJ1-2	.	TGTGCCAGCAGTCCTAGACAGGGGAGTTTCTATGGCTACACCTTC	CASSPRQGSFYGYTF
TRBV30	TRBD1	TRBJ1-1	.	TGTGCCTGGGGCGGGACAGCAGCTTTCTTT	CAWGGTAAFF
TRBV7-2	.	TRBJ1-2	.	TGTGCCAGCAGCCCCCGGACAGTTTCCTATGGCTACACCTTC	CASSPRTVSYGYTF
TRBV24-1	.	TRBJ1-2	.	TGTGCCACCAGTGAGAGCTACTATGGCTACACCTTC	CATSESYYGYTF
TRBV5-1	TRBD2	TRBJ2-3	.	TGCGCCAGCAGCTCTAGGGGCGGGGGGGCGGCAGATACGCAGTATTTT	CASSSRGGGAADTQYF
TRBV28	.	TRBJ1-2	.	TGTGCCAGCGGCGGAGGGGTGCCATTAGGCTACACCTTC	CASGGGVPLGYTF
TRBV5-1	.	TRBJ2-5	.	TGCGCCAGCAGCTTGGAGGGGTATCAAGAGACCCAGTACTTC	CASSLEGYQETQYF
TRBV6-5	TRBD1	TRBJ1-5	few	TGTGCCGTACTGAGGGACAGCTATCAGCCCCAGCATTTT	CAVLRDSYQPQHF
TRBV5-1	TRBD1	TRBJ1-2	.	TGCGCCAGCAGCCCACAGGGGAAAAATGGCTACACCTTC	CASSPQGKNGYTF
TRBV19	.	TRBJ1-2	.	TGTGCCAGTAGTAACACAGGGCCATGGGGCTACACCTTC	CASSNTGPWGYTF
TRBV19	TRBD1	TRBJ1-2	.	TGTGCCAGTAAGAACAGGGGACCCCCGGGCTATGGCTACACCTTC	CASKNRGPPGYGYTF
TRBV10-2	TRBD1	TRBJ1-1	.	TGCGCCAGCAGCATTGAAGGGGGCGGTGAAGCTTTCTTT	CASSIEGGGEAFF
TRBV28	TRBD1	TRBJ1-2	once	TGTGCCAGCAGTTTACCCCAATTGGACAGGGAAGGAGGCTACACCTTC	CASSLPQLDREGGYTF
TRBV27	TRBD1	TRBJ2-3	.	TGTGCCAGCAGCCGGACAGGGGCCACAGATACGCAGTATTTT	CASSRTGATDTQYF
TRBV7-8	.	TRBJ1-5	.	TGTGCCAGCAGCCCGGACAGCGGCTCTCAGCCCCAGCATTTT	CASSPDSGSQPQHF
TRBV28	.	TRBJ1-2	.	TGTGCCAGCAGGCGATGGGGCTATGTCGACTATGGCTACACCTTC	CASRRWGYVDYGYTF
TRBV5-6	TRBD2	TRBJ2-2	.	TGTGCCAGCAGCCTCGGACTAGCGGGGTCCTACCGGGTTTTT	CASSLGLAGSYRVF
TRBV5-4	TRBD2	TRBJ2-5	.	TGTGCCAGCAGTCGGGGGGGTGCAGCCCAAGAGACCCAGTACTTC	CASSRGGAAQETQYF
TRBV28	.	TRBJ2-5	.	TGTGCCAGCAGTACTCGAGAGACCCAGTACTTC	CASSTRETQYF
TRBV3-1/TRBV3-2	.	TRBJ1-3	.	TGTGCCAGCAGCCAAGAAGGAGGGTCTCTGAACACCATATATTTT	CASSQEGGSLNTIYF
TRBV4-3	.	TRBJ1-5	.	TGCGCCAGCAGCCAAGATTTATCCCAGCCCCAGCATTTT	CASSQDLSQPQHF
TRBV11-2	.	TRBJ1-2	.	TGTGCCAGCACCAACTGGCGGGAGGGTAGCTATGGCTACACCTTC	CASTNWREGSYGYTF
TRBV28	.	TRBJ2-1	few	TGTGCCAGCAGTTTAGCGGGGGCCACGTGGAATGAGCAGTTCTTC	CASSLAGATWNEQFF
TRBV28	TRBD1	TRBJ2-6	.	TGTGCCAGCAGTGTAAACAGGGGATCTGGGGCCAACGTCCTGACTTTC	CASSVNRGSGANVLTF
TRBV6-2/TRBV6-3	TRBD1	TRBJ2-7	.	TGTGCCAGCAGTCGGGACAGGGGGTACGAGCAGTACTTC	CASSRDRGYEQYF
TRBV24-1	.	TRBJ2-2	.	TGTGCCACCACGGGGGGCCAAGACACCGGGGAGCTGTTTTTT	CATTGGQDTGELFF
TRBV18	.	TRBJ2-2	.	TGTGCCAGCTCACCATACGGGAACACCGGGGAGCTGTTTTTT	CASSPYGNTGELFF
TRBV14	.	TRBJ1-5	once	TGTGCCAGCAGCCAAGTTGTGGTGATTAGAAGAAATCAGCCCCAGCATTTT	CASSQVVVIRRNQPQHF
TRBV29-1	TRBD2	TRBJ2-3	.	TGCAGCGTTGCTAGCGGGGATGATACGCAGTATTTT	CSVASGDDTQYF
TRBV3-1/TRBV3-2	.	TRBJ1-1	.	TGTGCCAGCAGCCTCAAAGGGGGGGGCACTGAAGCTTTCTTT	CASSLKGGGTEAFF
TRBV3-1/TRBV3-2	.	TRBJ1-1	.	TGTGCCAGCAGCCGCCTCCAGGGGGAAGCTTTCTTT	CASSRLQGEAFF
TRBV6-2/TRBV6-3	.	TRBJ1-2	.	TGTGCCAGCAGTTACTCATGGCAGGGCGGTAACTATGGCTACACCTTC	CASSYSWQGGNYGYTF
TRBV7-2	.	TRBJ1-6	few	TGTGCCAGCAGCTTAAACTCTGTTCGGGCACCCCTCCACTTT	CASSLNSVRAPLHF
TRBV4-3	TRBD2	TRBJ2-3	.	TGCGCCAGCAGCCAAGTCGGCGGGGGGGCTATAGATACGCAGTATTTT	CASSQVGGGAIDTQYF
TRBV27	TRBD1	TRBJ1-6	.	TGTGCCAGCAGTTTAGGGACAGGGGTGACAAATTCACCCCTCCACTTT	CASSLGTGVTNSPLHF
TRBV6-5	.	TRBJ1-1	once	TGTGCCAGCAGGGCGTTCACGACAGGGAACACTGAAGCTTTCTTT	CASRAFTTGNTEAFF
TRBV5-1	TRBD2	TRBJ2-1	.	TGCGCCAGCAGCCCCAGCGGGGGGGCCTACAATGAGCAGTTCTTC	CASSPSGGAYNEQFF